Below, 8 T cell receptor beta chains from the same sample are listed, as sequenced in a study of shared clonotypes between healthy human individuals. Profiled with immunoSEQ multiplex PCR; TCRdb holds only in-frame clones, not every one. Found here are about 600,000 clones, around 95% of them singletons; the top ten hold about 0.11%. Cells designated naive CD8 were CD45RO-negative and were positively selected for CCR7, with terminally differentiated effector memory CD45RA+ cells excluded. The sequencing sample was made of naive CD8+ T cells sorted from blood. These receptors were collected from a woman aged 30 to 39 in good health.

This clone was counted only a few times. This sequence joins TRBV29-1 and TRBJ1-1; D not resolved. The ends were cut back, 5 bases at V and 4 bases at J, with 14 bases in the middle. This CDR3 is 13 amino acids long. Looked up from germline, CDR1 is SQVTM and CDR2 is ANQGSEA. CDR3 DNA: TGCAGCGTTATTATGGGCATCGTCACTGAAGCTTTCTTT. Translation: CSVIMGIVTEAFF.

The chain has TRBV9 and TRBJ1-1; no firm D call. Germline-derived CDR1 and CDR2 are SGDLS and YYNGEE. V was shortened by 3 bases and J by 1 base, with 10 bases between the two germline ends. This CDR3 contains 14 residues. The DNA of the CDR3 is TGTGCCAGCAGCGCGGGATGGCGGAACACTGAAGCTTTCTTT. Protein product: CASSAGWRNTEAFF. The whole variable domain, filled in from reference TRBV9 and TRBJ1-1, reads DSGVTQTPKHLITATGQRVTLRCSPRSGDLSVYWYQQSLDQGLQFLIQYYNGEERAKGNILERFSAQQFPDLHSELNLSSLELGDSALYFCASSAGWRNTEAFFGQGTRLTVV.

As DNA, the CDR3 is TGCGCCAGCAGCTCGGAGGGGACAGGTCGGACTTTCTTT. It specifies CASSSEGTGRTFF. The chain links TRBV5-1 to TRBJ1-1; 8 bases line up with TRBD1. After removal of 3 bases from V and 12 bases from J, the junction contained 10 bases not matched to a gene. CDR3 length equals 13 residues. The germline V gene has CDR1 SGHRS and CDR2 YFSETQ.

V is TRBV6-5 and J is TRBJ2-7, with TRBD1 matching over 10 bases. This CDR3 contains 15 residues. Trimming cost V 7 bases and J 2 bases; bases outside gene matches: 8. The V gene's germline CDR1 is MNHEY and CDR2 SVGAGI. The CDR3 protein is CASTGPDRGTYEQYF. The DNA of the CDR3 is TGTGCCAGCACTGGACCGGACAGGGGGACCTACGAGCAGTACTTC.

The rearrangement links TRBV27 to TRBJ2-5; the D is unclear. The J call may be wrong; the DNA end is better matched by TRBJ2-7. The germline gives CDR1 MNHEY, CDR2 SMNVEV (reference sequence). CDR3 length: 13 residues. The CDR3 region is CASSLSVVHEQYF. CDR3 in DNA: TGTGCCAGCAGTTTATCAGTAGTCCACGAGCAGTACTTC.

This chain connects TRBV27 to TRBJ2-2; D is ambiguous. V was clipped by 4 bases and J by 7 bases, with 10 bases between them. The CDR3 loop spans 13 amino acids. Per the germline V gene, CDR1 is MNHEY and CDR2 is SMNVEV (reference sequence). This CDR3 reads CASSSSAVGELFF. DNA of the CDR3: TGTGCCAGCAGTTCATCCGCGGTCGGGGAGCTGTTTTTT.

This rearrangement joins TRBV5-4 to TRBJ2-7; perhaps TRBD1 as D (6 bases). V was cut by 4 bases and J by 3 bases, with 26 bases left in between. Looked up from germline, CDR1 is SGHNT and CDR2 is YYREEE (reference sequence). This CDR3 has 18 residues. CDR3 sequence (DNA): TGTGCCAGCAGCAATGCAGGGTCCGGACAGCTCAACTTCTACGAGCAGTACTTC. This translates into CASSNAGSGQLNFYEQYF. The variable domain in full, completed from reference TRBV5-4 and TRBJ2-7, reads ETGVTQSPTHLIKTRGQQVTLRCSSQSGHNTVSWYQQALGQGPQFIFQYYREEENGRGNFPPRFSGLQFPNYSSELNVNALELDDSALYLCASSNAGSGQLNFYEQYFGPGTRLTVT.

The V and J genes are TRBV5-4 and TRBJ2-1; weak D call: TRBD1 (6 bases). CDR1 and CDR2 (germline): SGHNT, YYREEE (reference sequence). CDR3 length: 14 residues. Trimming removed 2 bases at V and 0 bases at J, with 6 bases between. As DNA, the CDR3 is TGTGCCAGCAGCTTACAGGGCTCCTACAATGAGCAGTTCTTC. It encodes CASSLQGSYNEQFF.